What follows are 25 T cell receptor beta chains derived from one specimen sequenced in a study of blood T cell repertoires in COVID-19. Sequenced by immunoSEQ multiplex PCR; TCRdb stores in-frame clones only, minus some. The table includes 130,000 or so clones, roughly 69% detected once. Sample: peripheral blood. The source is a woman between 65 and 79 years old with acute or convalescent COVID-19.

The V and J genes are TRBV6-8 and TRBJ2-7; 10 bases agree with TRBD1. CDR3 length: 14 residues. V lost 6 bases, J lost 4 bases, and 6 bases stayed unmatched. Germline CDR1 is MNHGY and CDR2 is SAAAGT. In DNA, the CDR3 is TGTGCCAGCAGGCCGCCGGGACAGGGGTACGAGCAGTACTTC. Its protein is CASRPPGQGYEQYF.

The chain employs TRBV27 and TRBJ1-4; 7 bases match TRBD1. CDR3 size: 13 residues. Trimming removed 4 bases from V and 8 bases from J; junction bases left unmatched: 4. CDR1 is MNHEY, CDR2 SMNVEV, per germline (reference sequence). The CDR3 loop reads CASSSRGVEKLFF. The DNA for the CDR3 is TGTGCCAGCAGTTCCAGGGGGGTGGAAAAACTGTTTTTT.

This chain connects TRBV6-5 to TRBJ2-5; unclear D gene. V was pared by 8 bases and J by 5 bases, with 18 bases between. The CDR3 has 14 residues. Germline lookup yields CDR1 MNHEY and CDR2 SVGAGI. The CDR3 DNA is TGTGCCAGCGGCGGTAGTTCTACTCCGGAGACCCAGTACTTC. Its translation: CASGGSSTPETQYF.

The CDR3: CSASTGSKGYTF. CDR3 nucleotide sequence: TGCAGTGCTAGTACAGGGAGTAAGGGCTACACCTTC. The chain carries TRBV20-1 and TRBJ1-2; possibly TRBD1 for D (6 bases). Per germline, CDR1 DFQATT and CDR2 SNEGSKA (reference sequence). This CDR3 spans 12 amino acids. The ends were cut back, 3 bases at V and 8 bases at J, with 13 bases in the middle.

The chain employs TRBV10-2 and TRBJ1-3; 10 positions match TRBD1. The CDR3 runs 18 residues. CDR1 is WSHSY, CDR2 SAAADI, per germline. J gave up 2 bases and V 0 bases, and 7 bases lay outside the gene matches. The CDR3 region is CASSESARGQGTGNTIYF. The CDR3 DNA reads TGCGCCAGCAGTGAGTCGGCCCGGGGACAGGGGACTGGAAACACCATATATTTT.

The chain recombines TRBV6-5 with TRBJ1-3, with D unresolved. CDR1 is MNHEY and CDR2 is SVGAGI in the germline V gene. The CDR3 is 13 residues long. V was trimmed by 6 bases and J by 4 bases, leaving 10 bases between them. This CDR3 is CASRRLEGNTIYF. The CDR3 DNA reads TGTGCCAGCAGGAGACTAGAGGGAAACACCATATATTTT.

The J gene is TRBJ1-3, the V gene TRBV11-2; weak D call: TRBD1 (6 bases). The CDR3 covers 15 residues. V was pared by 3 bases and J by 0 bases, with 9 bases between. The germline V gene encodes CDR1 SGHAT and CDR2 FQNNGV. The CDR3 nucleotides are TGTGCCAGCAGCTTTACAGGGAGCTCTGGAAACACCATATATTTT. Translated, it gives CASSFTGSSGNTIYF.

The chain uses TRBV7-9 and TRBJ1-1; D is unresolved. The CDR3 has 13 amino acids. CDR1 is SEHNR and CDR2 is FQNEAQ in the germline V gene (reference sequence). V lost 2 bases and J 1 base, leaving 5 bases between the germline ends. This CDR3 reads CASSLIGNTEAFF. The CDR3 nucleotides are TGTGCCAGCAGCTTAATCGGGAACACTGAAGCTTTCTTT.

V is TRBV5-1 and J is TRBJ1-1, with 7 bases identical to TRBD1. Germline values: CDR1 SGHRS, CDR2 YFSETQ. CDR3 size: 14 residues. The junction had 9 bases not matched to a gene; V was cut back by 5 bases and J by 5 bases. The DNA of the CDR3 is TGCGCCAGCAGTCCCACAGGGGTGTTAACTGAAGCTTTCTTT. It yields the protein CASSPTGVLTEAFF.

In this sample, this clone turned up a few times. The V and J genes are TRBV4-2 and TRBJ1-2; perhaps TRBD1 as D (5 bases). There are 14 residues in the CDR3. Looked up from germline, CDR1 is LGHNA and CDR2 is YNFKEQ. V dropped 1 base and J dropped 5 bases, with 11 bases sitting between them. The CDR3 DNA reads TGTGCCAGCAGCCAAGTCGGGGGAGAGTATGGCTACACCTTC. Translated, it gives CASSQVGGEYGYTF.

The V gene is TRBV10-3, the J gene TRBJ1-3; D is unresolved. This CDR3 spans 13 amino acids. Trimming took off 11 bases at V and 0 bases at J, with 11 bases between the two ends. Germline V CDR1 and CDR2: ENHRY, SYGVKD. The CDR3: CASRHHSGNTIYF. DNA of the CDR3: TGTGCCTCACGACACCACTCTGGAAACACCATATATTTT.

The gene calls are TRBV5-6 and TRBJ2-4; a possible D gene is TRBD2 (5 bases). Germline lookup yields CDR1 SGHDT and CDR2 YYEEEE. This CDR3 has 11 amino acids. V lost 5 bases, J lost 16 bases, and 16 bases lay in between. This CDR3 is CASSQEGAHYF. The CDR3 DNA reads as TGTGCCAGCAGTCAAGAGGGAGCGCACTACTTC.

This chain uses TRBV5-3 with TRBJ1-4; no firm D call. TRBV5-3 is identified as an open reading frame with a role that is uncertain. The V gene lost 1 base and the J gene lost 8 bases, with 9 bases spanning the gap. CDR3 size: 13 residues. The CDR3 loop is CARSLWQEEKLFF. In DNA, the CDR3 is TGTGCCAGAAGCTTGTGGCAGGAAGAAAAACTGTTTTTT.

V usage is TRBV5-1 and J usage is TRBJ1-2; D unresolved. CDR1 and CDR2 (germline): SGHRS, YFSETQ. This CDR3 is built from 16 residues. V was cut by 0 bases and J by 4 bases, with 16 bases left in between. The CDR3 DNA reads TGCGCCAGCAGCTTGGAGAAGCCGGCAGCGACCTATGGCTACACCTTC. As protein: CASSLEKPAATYGYTF.

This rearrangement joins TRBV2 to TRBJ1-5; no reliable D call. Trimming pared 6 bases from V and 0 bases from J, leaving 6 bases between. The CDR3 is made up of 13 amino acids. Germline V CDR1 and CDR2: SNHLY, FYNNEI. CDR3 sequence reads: CASRDSSNQPQHF. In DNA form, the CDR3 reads TGTGCCAGCAGGGACTCTAGCAATCAGCCCCAGCATTTT.

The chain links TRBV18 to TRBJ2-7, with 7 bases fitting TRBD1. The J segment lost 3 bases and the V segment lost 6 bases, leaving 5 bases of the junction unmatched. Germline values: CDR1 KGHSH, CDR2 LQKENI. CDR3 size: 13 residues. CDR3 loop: CASSGTAIYEQYF. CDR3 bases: TGTGCCAGCTCCGGGACAGCCATCTACGAGCAGTACTTC.

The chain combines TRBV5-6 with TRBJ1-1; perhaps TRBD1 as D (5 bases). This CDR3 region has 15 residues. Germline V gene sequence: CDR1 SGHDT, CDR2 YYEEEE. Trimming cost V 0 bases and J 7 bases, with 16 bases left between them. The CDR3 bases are TGTGCCAGCAGCTTGGGTTTGGGGGGGACGGGTGAAGCTTTCTTT. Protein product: CASSLGLGGTGEAFF. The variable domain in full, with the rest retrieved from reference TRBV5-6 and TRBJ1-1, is DAGVTQSPTHLIKTRGQQVTLRCSPKSGHDTVSWYQQALGQGPQFIFQYYEEEERQRGNFPDRFSGHQFPNYSSELNVNALLLGDSALYLCASSLGLGGTGEAFFGQGTRLTVV.

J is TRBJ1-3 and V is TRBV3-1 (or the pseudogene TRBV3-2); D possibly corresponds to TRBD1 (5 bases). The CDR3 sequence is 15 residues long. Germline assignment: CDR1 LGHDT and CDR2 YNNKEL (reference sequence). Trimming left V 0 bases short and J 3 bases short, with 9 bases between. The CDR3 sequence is CASSQDSGFGNTIYF. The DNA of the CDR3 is TGTGCCAGCAGCCAAGACTCAGGGTTTGGAAACACCATATATTTT.

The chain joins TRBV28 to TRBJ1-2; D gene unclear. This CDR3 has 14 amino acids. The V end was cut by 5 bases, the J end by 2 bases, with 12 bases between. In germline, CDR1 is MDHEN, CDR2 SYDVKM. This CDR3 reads CASSPHDKNYGYTF. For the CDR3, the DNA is TGTGCCAGCAGTCCGCATGACAAGAACTATGGCTACACCTTC.

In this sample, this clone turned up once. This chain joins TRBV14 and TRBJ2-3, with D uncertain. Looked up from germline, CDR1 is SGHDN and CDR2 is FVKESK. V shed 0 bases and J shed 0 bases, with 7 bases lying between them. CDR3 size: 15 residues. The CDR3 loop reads CASSQDRFSTDTQYF. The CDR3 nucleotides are TGTGCCAGCAGCCAAGATCGGTTTAGCACAGATACGCAGTATTTT.

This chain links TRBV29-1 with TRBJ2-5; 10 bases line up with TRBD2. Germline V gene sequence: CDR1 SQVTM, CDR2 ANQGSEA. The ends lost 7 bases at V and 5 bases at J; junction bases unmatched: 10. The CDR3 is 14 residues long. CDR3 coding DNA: TGCAGCGCGTCTAGCGGGAGTGGACGGGAGACCCAGTACTTC. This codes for CSASSGSGRETQYF. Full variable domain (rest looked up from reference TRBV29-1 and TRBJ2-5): SAVISQKPSRDICQRGTSLTIQCQVDSQVTMMFWYRQQPGQSLTLIATANQGSEATYESGFVIDKFPISRPNLTFSTLTVSNMSPEDSSIYLCSASSGSGRETQYFGPGTRLLVL.

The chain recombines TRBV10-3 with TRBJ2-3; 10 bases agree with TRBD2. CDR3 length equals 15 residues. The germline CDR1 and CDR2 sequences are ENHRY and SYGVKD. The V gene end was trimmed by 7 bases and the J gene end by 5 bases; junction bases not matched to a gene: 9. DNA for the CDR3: TGTGCCATCAAGGAGCGGGAGGGCAGTGTAGATACGCAGTATTTT. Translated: CAIKEREGSVDTQYF.

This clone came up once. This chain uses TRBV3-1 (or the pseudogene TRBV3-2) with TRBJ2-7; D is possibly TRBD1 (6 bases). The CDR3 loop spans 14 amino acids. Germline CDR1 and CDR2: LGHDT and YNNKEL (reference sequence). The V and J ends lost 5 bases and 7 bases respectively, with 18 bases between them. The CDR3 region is CASSDGTPSLEQYF. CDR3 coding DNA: TGTGCCAGCAGCGACGGGACACCCTCGTTAGAGCAGTACTTC.

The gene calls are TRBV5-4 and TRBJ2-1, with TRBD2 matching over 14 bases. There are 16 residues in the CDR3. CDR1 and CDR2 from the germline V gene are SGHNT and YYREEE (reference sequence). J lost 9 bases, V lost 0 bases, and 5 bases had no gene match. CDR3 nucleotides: TGTGCCAGCAGCTTGGCCGGGACTAGCGGGAGAGCTGAGCAGTTCTTC. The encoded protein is CASSLAGTSGRAEQFF. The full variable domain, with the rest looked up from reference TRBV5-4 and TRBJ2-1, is ETGVTQSPTHLIKTRGQQVTLRCSSQSGHNTVSWYQQALGQGPQFIFQYYREEENGRGNFPPRFSGLQFPNYSSELNVNALELDDSALYLCASSLAGTSGRAEQFFGPGTRLTVL.

CDR3 sequence (DNA): TGTGCCAGCGCCCTACAGGAGACTAGCAATCAGCCCCAGCATTTT. Its protein product is CASALQETSNQPQHF. The rearrangement joins TRBV2 to TRBJ1-5; TRBD1 might be the D (5 bases). CDR3 size: 15 residues. Between the trimmed V and J ends, which lost 8 bases and 0 bases, there was a span of 14 bases. CDR1 and CDR2 from the germline V gene are SNHLY and FYNNEI.